This T cell receptor beta chain was recovered during a study of shared clonotypes between healthy human individuals. Deletions cut 2 bases from V and 0 bases from J, with 5 bases between. This CDR3 is 14 amino acids long. Per germline, CDR1 MGHRA and CDR2 YSYEKL. Study observations and caveats: Investigators expected sequencing depth to affect clonotype sharing among donors.

A word on this clone: Its antigen is unidentified.

Using immunoSEQ multiplex PCR, the repertoire was profiled, and TCRdb retains in-frame clones only, with some absent. Here the sample spans under 700,000 clones, approximately 95% being singletons. CD8 cells regarded as naive lacked CD45RO, were positively chosen for CCR7, and omitted terminally differentiated effector memory CD45RA+ cells. Study donors comprised healthy, HIV-negative adults devoid of recent acute infection or vaccination. The chain combines TRBV4-1 with TRBJ1-3, with D uncertain. Sequenced input: naive CD8+ T cells sorted from blood. This clonotype was obtained from a woman in her twenties or thirties in good health. CDR3 amino acids: CASSQTTSGNTIYF. The DNA of the CDR3 is TGCGCCAGCAGCCAAACCACCTCTGGAAACACCATATATTTT.